The 3 T cell receptor beta chains reported below all come from one sample, sequenced in a study of T cells in Graves' hyperthyroidism and ophthalmopathy. TCR beta CDR3 region amplification was performed from RNA transcripts. In the first-round RT-PCR of the TCR CDR3, the HTBI primer set was used. TCRdb re-analysed the multiplex PCR reads in MiXCR, keeping a single row per CDR3 protein. In the table there are about 400,000 distinct CDR3 sequences, about 15% of which are singletons. The sequencing input was blood. These receptors were obtained from a young woman with Graves' hyperthyroidism.

This clonotype has a count of ten or more. The chain is built from TRBV28 and TRBJ2-2; D is perhaps TRBD1 or TRBD2 (5 bases each). V lost 7 bases and J 4 bases, leaving 19 bases between the germline ends. Germline values: CDR1 MDHEN, CDR2 SYDVKM. The CDR3 contains 16 residues. The CDR3 DNA reads TGTGCCAGCACCGATACCGGGACCCTCATCACCGGGGAGCTGTTTTTT. It translates to CASTDTGTLITGELFF.

This clonotype was seen repeatedly, ten times or more. The chain links TRBV5-5 to TRBJ2-7, with D tentatively TRBD2 (6 bases). Germline-derived CDR1 and CDR2 are SGHKS and YYEKEE (reference sequence). V lost 2 bases to trimming and J lost 5 bases, with 17 bases between them. The CDR3 covers 15 residues. In DNA form, the CDR3 reads TGTGCCAGCAGCTTCCCCGGGACTCCTCCCCACGAGCAGTACTTC. Translating gives CASSFPGTPPHEQYF.

This clonotype was counted only a few times. The V call is TRBV9, the J call TRBJ2-3, with 9 bases fitting TRBD2. V shed 1 base and J 1 base; nucleotides not matched to a gene: 4. Per the germline V gene, CDR1 is SGDLS and CDR2 is YYNGEE. The CDR3 runs to 16 residues. CDR3 loop: CASSVHIAGGTDTQYF. The CDR3 DNA sequence: TGTGCCAGCAGCGTACATATAGCGGGAGGCACAGATACGCAGTATTTT.